This TCR beta chain stems from a study of cytomegalovirus exposure and HLA in healthy donors. Broader study findings: Under in vitro conditions, a few CMV-associated chains were confirmed as specific for CMV antigens.

The CDR3 runs 13 residues. Trimming left V 6 bases short and J 7 bases short, with 15 bases between. The V gene's germline CDR1 is LGHNT and CDR2 FRNRAP. Donors were nominally healthy when sampled, though unrecorded immune exposures were likely. As concerns this clone: As yet, its antigen is unknown.

With 60 Vbeta and 13 Jbeta primers, the PCR was carried out. Generated by immunoSEQ multiplex PCR, the TCRdb table keeps only in-frame clones and is missing some. The ten top clones account for 1%, within a sample of 95,000 to 150,000 clones. The TCR was taken from a man younger than 30 in good health and CMV-seronegative. Sequenced material: PBMCs. The chain carries TRBV12-5 and TRBJ1-2; D possibly corresponds to TRBD1 (6 bases). The CDR3 coding sequence is TGTGCTAGTGGGACACAGGGAATTGGTGGCTACACCTTC. Encoded protein: CASGTQGIGGYTF.